One and the same sample provided the 27 T cell receptor beta chains below, sequenced in a study of blood T cell repertoires in COVID-19. The method was immunoSEQ multiplex PCR; TCRdb's version includes in-frame clones alone and lacks a portion of them. The sample includes over 95,000 clones, more than 65% of them seen just once. Specimen: peripheral blood. These TCRs come from a woman of 80 years or more with active or convalescent COVID-19.

This clone has just one count. The chain employs TRBV13 and TRBJ2-5; maybe TRBD2 (6 bases). The CDR3 length is 13 residues. Germline V lookup: CDR1 PRHDT, CDR2 FYEKMQ (reference sequence). Trimming took 4 bases from V and 5 from J, leaving 11 bases between them. CDR3 DNA sequence: TGTGCCAGCAGCTCCCGACTAGGTGAGACCCAGTACTTC. Translation gives CASSSRLGETQYF.

In this sample, this clone turned up once. The chain uses TRBV18 and TRBJ1-2; weak D call: TRBD1 (6 bases). Between the trimmed V and J ends, which lost 4 bases and 2 bases, there was a span of 8 bases. CDR1 and CDR2 from the germline V gene are KGHSH and LQKENI. CDR3 length: 13 residues. The CDR3 DNA sequence: TGTGCCAGCTCACTTGGACAGAACTATGGCTACACCTTC. It translates to CASSLGQNYGYTF.

J is TRBJ2-2 and V is TRBV6-6; 7 positions match TRBD1. CDR3 length: 16 amino acids. V shed 0 bases, J shed 6 bases, and the junction held 7 bases outside the gene matches. Per germline, CDR1 MNHNY and CDR2 SVGAGI (reference sequence). In DNA, the CDR3 is TGTGCCAGCAGTTACTCGTACAGGGGAAAATCCGGGGAGCTGTTTTTT. The encoded protein is CASSYSYRGKSGELFF.

The CDR3 protein is CASSSLGGQGSGELFF. The CDR3 DNA follows: TGTGCCAGCAGCTCACTAGGGGGACAGGGCAGCGGGGAGCTGTTTTTT. The chain has TRBV7-9 and TRBJ2-2; 9 bases are a match to TRBD1. J was trimmed by 7 bases and V by 4 bases; bases with no gene match: 10. The CDR3 totals 16 residues. Germline assignment: CDR1 SEHNR and CDR2 FQNEAQ (reference sequence).

The V and J genes are TRBV10-3 and TRBJ2-3; D is possibly TRBD2 (6 bases). The germline gives CDR1 ENHRY, CDR2 SYGVKD. Between the trimmed V and J ends, which lost 7 bases and 0 bases, there was a span of 11 bases. The CDR3 runs 14 residues. The CDR3 DNA reads TGTGCCATCAAGGCAGCGGGTAGCACAGATACGCAGTATTTT. Amino acids: CAIKAAGSTDTQYF.

Notes on this clone: Other DNA sequences in this sample translate to the same CDR3. This chain links TRBV12-3 or TRBV12-4 with TRBJ1-2; D is unresolved. CDR3 length equals 13 residues. V lost 6 bases and J 2 bases, leaving 10 bases between the germline ends. DNA for the CDR3: TGTGCCAGCAGCTTGACACCGAACTATGGCTACACCTTC. Its translation is CASSLTPNYGYTF.

The V and J genes are TRBV2 and TRBJ2-3; TRBD1 is a possible D gene (6 bases). The germline V gene encodes CDR1 SNHLY and CDR2 FYNNEI. CDR3 length: 14 residues. The V end lost 6 bases, the J end lost 2 bases, and 12 bases lay between the germline ends. CDR3 sequence (DNA): TGTGCCAGCAGGCGGACAGCCTACACAGATACGCAGTATTTT. It codes for CASRRTAYTDTQYF. Variable domain in full (rest from reference TRBV2 and TRBJ2-3): EPEVTQTPSHQVTQMGQEVILRCVPISNHLYFYWYRQILGQKVEFLVSFYNNEISEKSEIFDDQFSVERPDGSNFTLKIRSTKLEDSAMYFCASRRTAYTDTQYFGPGTRLTVL.

The chain carries TRBV18 and TRBJ1-1, with D tentatively TRBD1 (5 bases). The V end lost 1 base, the J end lost 10 bases, and 16 bases lay between the germline ends. Germline CDR1 and CDR2: KGHSH and LQKENI. This CDR3 comprises 14 residues. The CDR3 here is CASSPRKEQGVAFF. As DNA, the CDR3 is TGTGCCAGCTCACCACGTAAGGAGCAGGGTGTAGCTTTCTTT.

The chain carries TRBV6-2 or TRBV6-3 and TRBJ2-7; 7 nucleotides agree with TRBD1. V shed 6 bases, J shed 2 bases, and the junction held 4 bases outside the gene matches. Germline V gene lookup returns CDR1 MNHEY and CDR2 SVGEGT. The CDR3 has 13 amino acids. CDR3 sequence reads: CASSPGTAYEQYF. The DNA of the CDR3 is TGTGCCAGCAGCCCAGGGACAGCCTACGAGCAGTACTTC.

The CDR3 DNA is TGTGCCAGCAGTACCGGACTAGCGGGAGTAGGTACGCAGTATTTT. This encodes CASSTGLAGVGTQYF. This chain links TRBV6-5 with TRBJ2-3, with 13 bases aligning to TRBD2. J gave up 8 bases and V 5 bases, and 7 bases lay outside the gene matches. This CDR3 comprises 15 residues. In germline, CDR1 is MNHEY, CDR2 SVGAGI.

J is TRBJ2-1 and V is TRBV7-2; 14 nucleotides line up with TRBD2. After removal of 5 bases from V and 7 bases from J, the junction contained 7 bases not matched to a gene. This CDR3 contains 16 residues. Germline V gives CDR1 SGHTA, CDR2 FQGNSA. CDR3 sequence reads: CASSSRGLAGGNEQFF. The CDR3, as DNA: TGTGCCAGCAGCAGCCGCGGACTAGCGGGAGGTAATGAGCAGTTCTTC.

V is TRBV6-5 and J is TRBJ2-5, with 7 positions matching TRBD2. V shed 6 bases and J 1 base; nucleotides not matched to a gene: 8. Germline loops: CDR1 MNHEY, CDR2 SVGAGI. The CDR3 is made up of 15 amino acids. The CDR3 is CASRAPSGIQETQYF. CDR3 sequence (DNA): TGTGCCAGCAGAGCCCCGAGCGGGATCCAAGAGACCCAGTACTTC.

The CDR3 DNA is TGTGCCAGCAGCTCCCGAGTCATTAGGGGAGGCGGTGGAAACACCATATATTTT. Translated, it gives CASSSRVIRGGGGNTIYF. The gene calls are TRBV5-4 and TRBJ1-3, with a weak D call TRBD1 (5 bases). CDR1 and CDR2 (germline): SGHNT, YYREEE (reference sequence). V was clipped by 3 bases and J by 3 bases, with 22 bases between them. The CDR3 covers 18 residues.

The chain is built from TRBV19 and TRBJ2-7; weak D call: TRBD1 (5 bases). Germline CDR1 reads LNHDA; CDR2 reads SQIVND (reference sequence). The CDR3 has 15 amino acids. V gave up 5 bases and J gave up 0 bases, with 14 bases separating them. This CDR3 is CASSLSTVGSYEQYF. DNA for the CDR3: TGTGCCAGTAGTCTATCGACAGTCGGCTCCTACGAGCAGTACTTC.

The chain uses TRBV28 and TRBJ2-7, with TRBD1 matching over 10 bases. CDR1 MDHEN and CDR2 SYDVKM come from the germline V gene. V lost 7 bases, J lost 4 bases, and 13 bases stayed unmatched. The CDR3 has 16 amino acids. Written as DNA, the CDR3 is TGTGCCAGCACCAGCAGTCCGGGACAGGGGTATTACGAGCAGTACTTC. Translation gives CASTSSPGQGYYEQYF. The entire variable domain, with the rest obtained from reference TRBV28 and TRBJ2-7, is as follows: DVKVTQSSRYLVKRTGEKVFLECVQDMDHENMFWYRQDPGLGLRLIYFSYDVKMKEKGDIPEGYSVSREKKERFSLILESASTNQTSMYLCASTSSPGQGYYEQYFGPGTRLTVT.

The J gene is TRBJ2-1, the V gene TRBV6-1, with 9 bases lining up with TRBD2. The length of the CDR3 is 15 residues. The J segment lost 7 bases and the V segment lost 3 bases, leaving 7 bases of the junction unmatched. Germline CDR1 and CDR2: MNHNS and SASEGT. The CDR3 DNA sequence: TGTGCCAGCAGTGATGCAGCTAGCGGGGCAAATGAGCAGTTCTTC. Protein product: CASSDAASGANEQFF.

The rearrangement uses TRBV6-5 and TRBJ1-6; the match to TRBD1 covers 7 bases. CDR1 MNHEY and CDR2 SVGAGI come from the germline V gene. V gave up 6 bases and J gave up 10 bases; unmatched junction bases: 3. The CDR3 runs to 12 residues. DNA of the CDR3: TGTGCCAGCAGGCAGGGACAGTCACCCCTCCACTTT. It translates to CASRQGQSPLHF.

The genes are TRBV13 and TRBJ2-2; TRBD1 matches at 8 bases. The CDR3 extends over 15 amino acids. Germline lookup yields CDR1 PRHDT and CDR2 FYEKMQ (reference sequence). V trimming: 3 bases; J trimming: 7 bases; junction bases outside the gene matches: 7. The DNA of the CDR3 is TGTGCCAGCAGCTTCTCCGGGACAGGAGGCGGGGAGCTGTTTTTT. Its translation: CASSFSGTGGGELFF.

The chain combines TRBV28 with TRBJ2-7; the match to TRBD1 covers 8 bases. The CDR3 runs 15 residues. Trimming removed 5 bases from V and 1 base from J; junction bases left unmatched: 7. Germline V lookup: CDR1 MDHEN, CDR2 SYDVKM. CDR3 in amino acids: CASSEWTGSSYEQYF. Here the CDR3 DNA reads TGTGCCAGCAGTGAATGGACAGGGAGTTCCTACGAGCAGTACTTC.

V gene TRBV24-1 combines with J gene TRBJ2-1, with 9 bases aligning to TRBD2. The ends lost 3 bases at V and 7 bases at J; junction bases unmatched: 9. The CDR3 is 16 residues long. Germline CDR1 and CDR2: KGHDR and SFDVKD. For the CDR3, the DNA is TGTGCCACCAGTGATCCCAGCGGGAGGCGTCCTAATGAGCAGTTCTTC. Translated, it gives CATSDPSGRRPNEQFF.

V is TRBV19 and J is TRBJ2-6, with TRBD2 identical over 7 bases. The CDR3 loop spans 18 amino acids. Germline values: CDR1 LNHDA, CDR2 SQIVND (reference sequence). With V trimmed by 2 bases and J by 1 base, 8 bases remained unmatched. In DNA form, the CDR3 reads TGTGCCAGTAGTATAACACGGGGGGTAACGTCTGGGGCCAACGTCCTGACTTTC. Protein sequence: CASSITRGVTSGANVLTF.

The V and J genes are TRBV6-5 and TRBJ1-1; 7 positions match TRBD1. The V segment lost 6 bases and the J segment 2 bases; nucleotides outside the gene matches: 6. The CDR3 sequence is 14 residues long. Germline V gene sequence: CDR1 MNHEY, CDR2 SVGAGI. CDR3 sequence: CASSPRTGNTEAFF. CDR3 nucleotide sequence: TGTGCCAGCAGCCCCAGGACAGGAAACACTGAAGCTTTCTTT.

This chain's CDR3 is CAIRINTDSPQFF. The CDR3 DNA reads TGTGCCATCCGGATAAATACGGACTCGCCACAGTTCTTC. This chain connects TRBV2 to TRBJ2-1, with a tentative D call TRBD2 (5 bases). CDR1 and CDR2 from the germline V gene are SNHLY and FYNNEI. Trimming stripped 10 bases from V and 13 bases from J, with 23 bases between. The CDR3 contains 13 residues.

This chain links TRBV15 with TRBJ1-6; the match to TRBD1 covers 7 bases. V was clipped by 5 bases and J by 10 bases; unmatched bases: 8. The germline V gene has CDR1 LNHNV and CDR2 YYDKDF (reference sequence). The CDR3 covers 14 residues. The CDR3 loop is CATSGDRVGSPLHF. CDR3 in DNA: TGTGCCACCAGCGGTGACAGGGTTGGGTCACCCCTCCACTTT.

This sequence joins TRBV5-4 and TRBJ2-3, with 14 positions matching TRBD2. Germline V CDR1 and CDR2: SGHNT, YYREEE (reference sequence). The CDR3 sequence is 17 residues long. J gave up 6 bases and V 3 bases, and 9 bases lay outside the gene matches. The CDR3 spells CASSWGGTSGSRDTQYF. The DNA for the CDR3 is TGTGCCAGCAGCTGGGGGGGGACTAGCGGGAGCCGGGATACGCAGTATTTT.

The V call is TRBV10-3, the J call TRBJ2-1; D possibly corresponds to TRBD1 (5 bases). The germline V gene encodes CDR1 ENHRY and CDR2 SYGVKD. Trimming took 6 bases from V and 12 from J, leaving 15 bases between them. The CDR3 length is 12 residues. The CDR3: CAISPGHPSQFF. DNA for the CDR3: TGTGCCATCAGCCCCGGACATCCCTCGCAGTTCTTC.

This clone was seen a few times. The chain carries TRBV9 and TRBJ2-1; 13 positions match TRBD2. The CDR3 is 15 amino acids. Losses at the gene ends were 4 bases for V and 7 bases for J; bases not matched to a gene: 5. Germline V gene data show CDR1 as SGDLS and CDR2 as YYNGEE. This CDR3 reads CASSRGLAGENEQFF. The CDR3 DNA sequence: TGTGCCAGCAGCCGAGGACTAGCGGGAGAAAATGAGCAGTTCTTC. The variable domain in full, completed from reference TRBV9 and TRBJ2-1, reads DSGVTQTPKHLITATGQRVTLRCSPRSGDLSVYWYQQSLDQGLQFLIQYYNGEERAKGNILERFSAQQFPDLHSELNLSSLELGDSALYFCASSRGLAGENEQFFGPGTRLTVL.